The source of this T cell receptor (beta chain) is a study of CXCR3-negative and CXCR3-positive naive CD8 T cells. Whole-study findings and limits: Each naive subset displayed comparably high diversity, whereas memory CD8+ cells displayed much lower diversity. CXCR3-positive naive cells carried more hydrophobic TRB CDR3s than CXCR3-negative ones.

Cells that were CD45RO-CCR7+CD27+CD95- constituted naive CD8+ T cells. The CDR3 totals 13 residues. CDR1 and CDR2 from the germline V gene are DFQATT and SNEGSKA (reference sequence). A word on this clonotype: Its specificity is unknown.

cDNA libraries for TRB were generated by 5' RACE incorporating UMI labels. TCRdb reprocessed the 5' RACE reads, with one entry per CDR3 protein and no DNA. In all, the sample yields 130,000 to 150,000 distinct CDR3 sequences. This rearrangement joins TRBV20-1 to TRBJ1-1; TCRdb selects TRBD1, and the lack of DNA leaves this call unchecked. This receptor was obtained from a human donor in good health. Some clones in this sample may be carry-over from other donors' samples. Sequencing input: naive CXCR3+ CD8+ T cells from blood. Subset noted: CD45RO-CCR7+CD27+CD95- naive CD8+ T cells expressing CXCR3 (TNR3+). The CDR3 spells CSAPERPNTEAFF.